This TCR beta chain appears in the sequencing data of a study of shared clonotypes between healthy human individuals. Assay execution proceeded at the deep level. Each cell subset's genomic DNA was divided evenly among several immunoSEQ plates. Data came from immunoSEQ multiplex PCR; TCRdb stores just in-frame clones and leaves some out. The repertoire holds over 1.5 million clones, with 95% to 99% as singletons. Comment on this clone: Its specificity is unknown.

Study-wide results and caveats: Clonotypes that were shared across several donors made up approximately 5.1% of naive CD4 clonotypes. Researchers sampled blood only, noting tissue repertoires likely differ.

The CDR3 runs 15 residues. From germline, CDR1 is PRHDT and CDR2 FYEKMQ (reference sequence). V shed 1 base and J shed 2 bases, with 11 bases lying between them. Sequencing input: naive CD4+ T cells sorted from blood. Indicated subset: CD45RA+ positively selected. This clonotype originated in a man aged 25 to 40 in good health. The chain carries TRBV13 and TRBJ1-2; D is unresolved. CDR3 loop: CASSLVDGVNYGYTF. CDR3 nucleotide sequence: TGTGCCAGCAGCTTAGTGGATGGGGTCAACTATGGCTACACCTTC.